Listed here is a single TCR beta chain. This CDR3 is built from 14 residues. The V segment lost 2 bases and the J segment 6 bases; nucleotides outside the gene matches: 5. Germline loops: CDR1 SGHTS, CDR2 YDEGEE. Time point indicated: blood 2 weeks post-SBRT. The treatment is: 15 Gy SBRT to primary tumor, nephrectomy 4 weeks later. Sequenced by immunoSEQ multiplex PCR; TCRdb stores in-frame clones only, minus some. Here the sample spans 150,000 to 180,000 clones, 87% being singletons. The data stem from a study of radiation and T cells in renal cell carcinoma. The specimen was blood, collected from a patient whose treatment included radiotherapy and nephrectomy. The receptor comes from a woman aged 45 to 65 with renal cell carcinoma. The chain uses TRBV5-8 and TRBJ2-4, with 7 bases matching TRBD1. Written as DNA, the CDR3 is TGTGCCAGCAGCTTTAAGGGGGCGATAAACATTCAGTACTTC. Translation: CASSFKGAINIQYF.